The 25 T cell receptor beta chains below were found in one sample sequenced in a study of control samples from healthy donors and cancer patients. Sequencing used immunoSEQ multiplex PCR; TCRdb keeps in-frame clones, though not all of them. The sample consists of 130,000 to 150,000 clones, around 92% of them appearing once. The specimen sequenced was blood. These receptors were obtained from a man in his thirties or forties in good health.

The CDR3 nucleotides read TGTGCCAGCAGTGATGACGAAAACACTGAAGCTTTCTTT. Its protein is CASSDDENTEAFF. The chain combines TRBV2 with TRBJ1-1, with unresolved D. The V end was cut by 3 bases, the J end by 2 bases, with 7 bases between. This CDR3 region has 13 residues. CDR1 SNHLY and CDR2 FYNNEI come from the germline V gene. The full variable domain, in which reference TRBV2 and TRBJ1-1 provide the parts outside the CDR3, is EPEVTQTPSHQVTQMGQEVILRCVPISNHLYFYWYRQILGQKVEFLVSFYNNEISEKSEIFDDQFSVERPDGSNFTLKIRSTKLEDSAMYFCASSDDENTEAFFGQGTRLTVV.

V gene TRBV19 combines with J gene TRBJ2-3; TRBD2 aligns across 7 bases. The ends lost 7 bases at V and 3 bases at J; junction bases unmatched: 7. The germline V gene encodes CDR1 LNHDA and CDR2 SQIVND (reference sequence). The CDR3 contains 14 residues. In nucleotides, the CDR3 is TGTGCCAGTACCCAGCGGGGTGGGACAGATACGCAGTATTTT. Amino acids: CASTQRGGTDTQYF.

The CDR3 bases are TGTGCCAGCAGCTTAGTGGGAGGCAGGGGGCAGGGTAACTATGGCTACACCTTC. Translating gives CASSLVGGRGQGNYGYTF. The J gene is TRBJ1-2, the V gene TRBV7-2; 8 positions agree with TRBD1. Germline CDR1 reads SGHTA; CDR2 reads FQGNSA. After removal of 1 base from V and 1 base from J, the junction contained 11 bases not matched to a gene. CDR3 length equals 18 residues. The whole variable domain, filled in from reference TRBV7-2 and TRBJ1-2, reads GAGVSQSPSNKVTEKGKDVELRCDPISGHTALYWYRQSLGQGLEFLIYFQGNSAPDKSGLPSDRFSAERTGGSVSTLTIQRTQQEDSAVYLCASSLVGGRGQGNYGYTFGSGTRLTVV.

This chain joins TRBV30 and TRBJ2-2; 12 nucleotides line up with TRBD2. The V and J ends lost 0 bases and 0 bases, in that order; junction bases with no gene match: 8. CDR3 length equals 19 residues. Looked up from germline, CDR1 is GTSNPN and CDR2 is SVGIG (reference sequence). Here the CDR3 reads CAWSVLTSGGIANTGELFF. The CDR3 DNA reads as TGTGCCTGGAGTGTACTCACTAGCGGGGGGATCGCGAACACCGGGGAGCTGTTTTTT. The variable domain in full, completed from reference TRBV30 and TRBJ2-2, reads SQTIHQWPATLVQPVGSPLSLECTVEGTSNPNLYWYRQAAGRGLQLLFYSVGIGQISSEVPQNLSASRPQDRQFILSSKKLLLSDSGFYLCAWSVLTSGGIANTGELFFGEGSRLTVL.

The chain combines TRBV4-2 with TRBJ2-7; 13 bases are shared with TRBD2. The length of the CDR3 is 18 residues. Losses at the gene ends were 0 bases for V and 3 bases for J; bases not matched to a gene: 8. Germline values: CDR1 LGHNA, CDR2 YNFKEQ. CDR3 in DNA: TGTGCCAGCAGCCAAGAAGGGGGACTAGCGGGGCTATACTACGAGCAGTACTTC. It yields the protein CASSQEGGLAGLYYEQYF.

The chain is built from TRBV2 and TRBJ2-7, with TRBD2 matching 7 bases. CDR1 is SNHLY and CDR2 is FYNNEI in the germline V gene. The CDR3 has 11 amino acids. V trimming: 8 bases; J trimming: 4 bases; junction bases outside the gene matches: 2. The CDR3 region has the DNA TGTGCCAGCTCGCGGGGGTACGAGCAGTACTTC. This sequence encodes CASSRGYEQYF.

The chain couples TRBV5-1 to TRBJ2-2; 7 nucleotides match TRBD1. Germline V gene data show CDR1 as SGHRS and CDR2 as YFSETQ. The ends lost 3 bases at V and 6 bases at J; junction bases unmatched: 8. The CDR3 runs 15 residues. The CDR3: CASSSGQVGPGELFF. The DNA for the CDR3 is TGCGCCAGCAGCTCCGGACAGGTAGGGCCCGGGGAGCTGTTTTTT.

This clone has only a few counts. CDR3 bases: TGTGCCAGCAGCTATAGCGGGGGTTCCTACAATGAGCAGTTCTTC. It encodes CASSYSGGSYNEQFF. This chain links TRBV9 with TRBJ2-1; TRBD2 agrees at 9 bases. Germline CDR1 is SGDLS and CDR2 is YYNGEE. J gave up 1 base and V 4 bases, and 3 bases lay outside the gene matches. This CDR3 has 15 amino acids.

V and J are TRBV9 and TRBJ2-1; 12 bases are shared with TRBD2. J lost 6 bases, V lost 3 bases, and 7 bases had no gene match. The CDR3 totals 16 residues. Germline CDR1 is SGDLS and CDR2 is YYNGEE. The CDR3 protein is CASSAPLAGGTNEQFF. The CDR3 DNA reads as TGTGCCAGCAGCGCGCCTCTAGCGGGGGGGACCAATGAGCAGTTCTTC.

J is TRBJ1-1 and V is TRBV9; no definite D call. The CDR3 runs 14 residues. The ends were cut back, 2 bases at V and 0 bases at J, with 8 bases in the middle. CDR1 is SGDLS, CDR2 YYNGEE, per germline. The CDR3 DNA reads TGTGCCAGCAGCGTGGCGGAAATGAACACTGAAGCTTTCTTT. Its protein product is CASSVAEMNTEAFF.

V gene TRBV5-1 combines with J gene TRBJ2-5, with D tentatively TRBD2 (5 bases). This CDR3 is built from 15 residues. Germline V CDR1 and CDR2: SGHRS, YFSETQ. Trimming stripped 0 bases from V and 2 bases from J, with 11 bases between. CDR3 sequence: CASSLVGSGQETQYF. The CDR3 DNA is TGCGCCAGCAGCTTGGTCGGGTCGGGGCAAGAGACCCAGTACTTC.

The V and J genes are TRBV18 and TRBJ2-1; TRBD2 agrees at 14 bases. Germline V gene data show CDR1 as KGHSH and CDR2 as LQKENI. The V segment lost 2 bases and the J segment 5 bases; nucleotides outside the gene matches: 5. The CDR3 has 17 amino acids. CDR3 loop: CASSPTGLAGDHNEQFF. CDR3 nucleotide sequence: TGTGCCAGCTCACCAACGGGACTAGCGGGGGACCACAATGAGCAGTTCTTC.

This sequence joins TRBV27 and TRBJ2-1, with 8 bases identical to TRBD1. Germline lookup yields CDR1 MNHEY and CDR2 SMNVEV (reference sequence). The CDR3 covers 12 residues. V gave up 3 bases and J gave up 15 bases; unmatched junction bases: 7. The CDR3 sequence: CASSFPGQGSFF. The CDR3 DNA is TGTGCCAGCAGTTTCCCTGGACAGGGTTCGTTCTTC.

The CDR3 DNA sequence: TGTGCCAGCAGTGAATTCCCCCCATCGGACGAGCAGTACTTC. This codes for CASSEFPPSDEQYF. This chain connects TRBV25-1 to TRBJ2-7; D gene ambiguous. The ends were cut back, 1 base at V and 5 bases at J, with 12 bases in the middle. Looked up from germline, CDR1 is MGHDK and CDR2 is SYGVNS. The CDR3 is 14 residues long.

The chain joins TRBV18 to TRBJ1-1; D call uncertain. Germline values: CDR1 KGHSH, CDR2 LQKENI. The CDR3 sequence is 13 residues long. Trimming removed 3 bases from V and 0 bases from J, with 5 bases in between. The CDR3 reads CASSPGMNTEAFF. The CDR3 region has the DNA TGTGCCAGCTCACCGGGCATGAACACTGAAGCTTTCTTT.

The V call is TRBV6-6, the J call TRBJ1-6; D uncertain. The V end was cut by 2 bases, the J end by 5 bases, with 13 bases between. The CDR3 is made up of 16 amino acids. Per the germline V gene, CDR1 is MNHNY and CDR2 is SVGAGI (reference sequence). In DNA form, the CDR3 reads TGTGCCAGCAGTTACAATCCAGGAGGGCATAATTCACCCCTCCACTTT. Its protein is CASSYNPGGHNSPLHF.

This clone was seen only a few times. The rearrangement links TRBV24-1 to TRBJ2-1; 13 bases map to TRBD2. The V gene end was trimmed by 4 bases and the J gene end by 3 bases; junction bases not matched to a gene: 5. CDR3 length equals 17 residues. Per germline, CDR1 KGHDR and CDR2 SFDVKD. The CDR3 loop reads CATSDSTSGGIYNEQFF. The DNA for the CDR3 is TGTGCCACCAGTGACTCGACTAGCGGGGGGATCTACAATGAGCAGTTCTTC.

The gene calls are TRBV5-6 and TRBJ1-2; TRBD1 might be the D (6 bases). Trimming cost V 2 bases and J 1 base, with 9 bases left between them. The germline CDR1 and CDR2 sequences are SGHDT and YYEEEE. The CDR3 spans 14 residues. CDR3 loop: CASSFQGNNYGYTF. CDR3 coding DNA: TGTGCCAGCAGCTTCCAGGGGAATAACTATGGCTACACCTTC.

This CDR3 reads CASSEGVDYGYTF. The CDR3 bases are TGTGCCAGCAGTGAAGGGGTTGACTATGGCTACACCTTC. The chain uses TRBV6-1 and TRBJ1-2, with D hard to call. The CDR3 runs 13 residues. Germline CDR1 and CDR2: MNHNS and SASEGT. The V gene lost 1 base and the J gene lost 3 bases, with 6 bases spanning the gap.

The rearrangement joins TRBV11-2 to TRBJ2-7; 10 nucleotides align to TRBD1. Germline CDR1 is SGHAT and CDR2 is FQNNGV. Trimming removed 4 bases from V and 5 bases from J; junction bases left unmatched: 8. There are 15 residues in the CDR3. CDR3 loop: CASSYNRDRGHEQYF. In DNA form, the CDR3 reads TGTGCCAGCAGCTATAACCGGGACAGGGGTCACGAGCAGTACTTC.

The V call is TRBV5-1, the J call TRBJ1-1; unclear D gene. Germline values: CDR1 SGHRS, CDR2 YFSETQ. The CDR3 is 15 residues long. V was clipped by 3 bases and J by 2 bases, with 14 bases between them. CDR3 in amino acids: CASSSQVVGNTEAFF. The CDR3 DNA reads TGCGCCAGCAGCTCTCAAGTCGTTGGAAACACTGAAGCTTTCTTT.

The CDR3 protein is CASSYEAEPIAIIGHF. The CDR3 DNA is TGTGCCAGCAGTTACGAGGCAGAACCCATAGCAATCATAGGGCATTTT. This sequence joins TRBV6-6 and TRBJ1-5; D is undetermined. V was pared by 2 bases and J by 15 bases, with 26 bases between. Germline CDR1 and CDR2: MNHNY and SVGAGI (reference sequence). This CDR3 comprises 16 residues.

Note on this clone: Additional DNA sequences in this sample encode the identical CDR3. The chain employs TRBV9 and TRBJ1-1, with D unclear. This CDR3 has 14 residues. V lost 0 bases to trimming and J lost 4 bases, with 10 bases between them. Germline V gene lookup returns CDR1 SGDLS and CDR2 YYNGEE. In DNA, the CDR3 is TGTGCCAGCAGCGTAGAACATGGAGTCACTGAAGCTTTCTTT. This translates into CASSVEHGVTEAFF. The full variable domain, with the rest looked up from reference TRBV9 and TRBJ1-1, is DSGVTQTPKHLITATGQRVTLRCSPRSGDLSVYWYQQSLDQGLQFLIQYYNGEERAKGNILERFSAQQFPDLHSELNLSSLELGDSALYFCASSVEHGVTEAFFGQGTRLTVV.

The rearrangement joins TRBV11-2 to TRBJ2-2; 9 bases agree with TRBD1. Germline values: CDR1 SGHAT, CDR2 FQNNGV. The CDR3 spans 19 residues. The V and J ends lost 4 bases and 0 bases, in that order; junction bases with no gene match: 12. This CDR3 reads CASSSLVGDRGSNTGELFF. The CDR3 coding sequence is TGTGCCAGCAGCTCCCTAGTGGGAGACAGGGGGTCGAACACCGGGGAGCTGTTTTTT.

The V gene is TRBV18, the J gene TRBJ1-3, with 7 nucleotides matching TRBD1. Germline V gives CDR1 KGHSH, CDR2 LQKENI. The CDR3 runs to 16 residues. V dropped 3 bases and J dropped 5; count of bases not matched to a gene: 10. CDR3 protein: CASSPPAGQSRNTIYF. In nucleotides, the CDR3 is TGTGCCAGCTCACCTCCAGCGGGACAGAGTCGAAACACCATATATTTT.